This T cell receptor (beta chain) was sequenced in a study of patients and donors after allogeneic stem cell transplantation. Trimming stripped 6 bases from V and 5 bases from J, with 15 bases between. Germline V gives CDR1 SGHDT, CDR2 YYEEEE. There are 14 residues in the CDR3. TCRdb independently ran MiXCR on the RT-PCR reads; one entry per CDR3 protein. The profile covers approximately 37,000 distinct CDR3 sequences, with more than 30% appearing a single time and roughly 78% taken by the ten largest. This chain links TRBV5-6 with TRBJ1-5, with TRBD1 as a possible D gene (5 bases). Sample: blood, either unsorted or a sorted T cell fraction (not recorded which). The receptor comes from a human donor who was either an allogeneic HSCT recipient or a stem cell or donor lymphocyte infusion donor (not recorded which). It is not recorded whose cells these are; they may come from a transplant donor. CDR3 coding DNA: TGTGCCAGCACCCTGGGGGGATTGGATCAGCCCCAGCATTTT. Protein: CASTLGGLDQPQHF.